This TCR beta chain was retrieved from a study of blood T cell repertoires in COVID-19. Sequencing was performed with immunoSEQ multiplex PCR; in TCRdb, only in-frame clones are kept and a portion is missing. The sample has 250,000 or so clones; about 89% are singletons. This CDR3 has 16 residues. V was pared by 4 bases and J by 4 bases, with 20 bases between. The germline V gene has CDR1 SGHRS and CDR2 YFSETQ. Cohort 3 recovery required two negative PCRs, clearance, or symptom resolution. The TCR sequence derives from a man in his forties who had recovered from COVID-19. The J gene is TRBJ1-1, the V gene TRBV5-1, with D perhaps matching TRBD1 (5 bases). The material sequenced was PBMCs or T cells enriched from blood (not recorded which). Here the CDR3 reads CASSTYIRGKGTEAFF. CDR3 DNA sequence: TGCGCCAGCAGCACATATATTCGGGGGAAGGGCACTGAAGCTTTCTTT.